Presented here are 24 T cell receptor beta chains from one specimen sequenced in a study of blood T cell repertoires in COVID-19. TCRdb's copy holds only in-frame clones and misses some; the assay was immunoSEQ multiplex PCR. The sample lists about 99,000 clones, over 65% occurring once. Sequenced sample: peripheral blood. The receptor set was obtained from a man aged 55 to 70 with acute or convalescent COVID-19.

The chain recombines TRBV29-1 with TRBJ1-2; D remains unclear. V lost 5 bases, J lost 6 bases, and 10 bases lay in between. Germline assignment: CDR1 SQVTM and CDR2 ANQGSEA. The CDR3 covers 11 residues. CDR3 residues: CSVFTGNGYTF. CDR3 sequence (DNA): TGCAGCGTTTTTACGGGTAATGGCTACACCTTC. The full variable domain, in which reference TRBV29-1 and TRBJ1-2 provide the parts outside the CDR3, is SAVISQKPSRDICQRGTSLTIQCQVDSQVTMMFWYRQQPGQSLTLIATANQGSEATYESGFVIDKFPISRPNLTFSTLTVSNMSPEDSSIYLCSVFTGNGYTFGSGTRLTVV.

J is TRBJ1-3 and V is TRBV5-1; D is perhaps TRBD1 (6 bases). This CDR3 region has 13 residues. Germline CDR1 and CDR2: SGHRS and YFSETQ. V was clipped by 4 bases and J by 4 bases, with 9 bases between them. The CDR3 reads CASSPRGGNTIYF. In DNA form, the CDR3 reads TGCGCCAGCAGCCCCAGGGGAGGAAACACCATATATTTT.

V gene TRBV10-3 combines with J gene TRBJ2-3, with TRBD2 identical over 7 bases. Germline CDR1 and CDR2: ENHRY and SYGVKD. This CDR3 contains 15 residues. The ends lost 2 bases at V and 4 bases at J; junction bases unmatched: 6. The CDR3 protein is CAISESGKRSDTQYF. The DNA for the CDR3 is TGTGCCATCAGTGAGAGCGGGAAGAGGTCAGATACGCAGTATTTT.

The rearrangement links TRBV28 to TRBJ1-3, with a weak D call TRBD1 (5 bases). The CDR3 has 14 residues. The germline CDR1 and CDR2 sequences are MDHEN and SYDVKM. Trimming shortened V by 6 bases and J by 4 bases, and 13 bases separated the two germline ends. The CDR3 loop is CASRDTGAGNTIYF. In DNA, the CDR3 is TGTGCCAGCAGGGATACAGGTGCCGGAAACACCATATATTTT.

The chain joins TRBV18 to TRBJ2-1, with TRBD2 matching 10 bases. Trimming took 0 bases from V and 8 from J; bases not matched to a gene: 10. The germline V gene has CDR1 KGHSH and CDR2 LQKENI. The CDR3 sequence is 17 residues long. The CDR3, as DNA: TGTGCCAGCTCACCACCTCCCAGCGGGAGGGTCCAGGATGAGCAGTTCTTC. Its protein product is CASSPPPSGRVQDEQFF.

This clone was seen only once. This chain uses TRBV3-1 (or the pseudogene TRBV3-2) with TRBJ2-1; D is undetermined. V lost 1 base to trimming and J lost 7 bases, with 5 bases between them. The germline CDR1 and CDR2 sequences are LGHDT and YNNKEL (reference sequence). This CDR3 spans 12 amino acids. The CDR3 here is CASSQGRNEQFF. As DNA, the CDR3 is TGTGCCAGCAGCCAAGGGAGAAATGAGCAGTTCTTC.

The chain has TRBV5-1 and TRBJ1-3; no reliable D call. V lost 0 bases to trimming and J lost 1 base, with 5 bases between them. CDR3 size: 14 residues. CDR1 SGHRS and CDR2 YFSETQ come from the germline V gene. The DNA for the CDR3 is TGCGCCAGCAGCTTGGGAGGGTCTGGAAACACCATATATTTT. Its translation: CASSLGGSGNTIYF.

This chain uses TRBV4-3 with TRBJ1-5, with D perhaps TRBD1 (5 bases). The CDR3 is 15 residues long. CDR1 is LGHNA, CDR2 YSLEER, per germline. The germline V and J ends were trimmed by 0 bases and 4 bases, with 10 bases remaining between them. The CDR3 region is CASSQDRQTNQPQHF. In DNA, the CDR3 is TGCGCCAGCAGCCAAGATCGACAGACTAATCAGCCCCAGCATTTT.

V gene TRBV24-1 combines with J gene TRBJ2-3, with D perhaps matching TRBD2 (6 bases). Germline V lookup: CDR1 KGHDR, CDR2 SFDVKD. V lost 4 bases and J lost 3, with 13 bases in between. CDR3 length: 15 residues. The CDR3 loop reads CATSEVGGTTDTQYF. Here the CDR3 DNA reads TGTGCCACCAGTGAGGTGGGAGGTACGACAGATACGCAGTATTTT.

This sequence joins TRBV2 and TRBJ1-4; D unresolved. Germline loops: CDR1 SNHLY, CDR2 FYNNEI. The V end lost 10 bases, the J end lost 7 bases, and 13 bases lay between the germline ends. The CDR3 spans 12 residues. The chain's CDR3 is CATRFGGEKLFF. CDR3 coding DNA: TGTGCCACGAGATTTGGTGGTGAAAAACTGTTTTTT.

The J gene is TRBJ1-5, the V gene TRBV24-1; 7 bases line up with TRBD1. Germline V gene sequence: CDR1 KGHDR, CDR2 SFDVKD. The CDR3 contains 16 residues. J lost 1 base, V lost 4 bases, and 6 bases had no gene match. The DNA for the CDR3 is TGTGCCACCAGTGAGGGAAAACAGGGGAGCAATCAGCCCCAGCATTTT. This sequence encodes CATSEGKQGSNQPQHF.

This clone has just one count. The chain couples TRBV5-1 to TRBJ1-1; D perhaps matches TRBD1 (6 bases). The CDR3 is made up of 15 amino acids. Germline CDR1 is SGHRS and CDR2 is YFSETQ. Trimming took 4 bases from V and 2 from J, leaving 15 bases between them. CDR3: CASSPGGTQNTEAFF. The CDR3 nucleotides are TGCGCCAGCAGCCCGGGGGGGACACAAAACACTGAAGCTTTCTTT.

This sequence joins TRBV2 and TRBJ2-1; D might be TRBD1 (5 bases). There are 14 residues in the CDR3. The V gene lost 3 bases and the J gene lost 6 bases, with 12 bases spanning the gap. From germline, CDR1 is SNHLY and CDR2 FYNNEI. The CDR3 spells CASSDGRRGNEQFF. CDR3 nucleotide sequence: TGTGCCAGCAGTGATGGGCGAAGGGGCAATGAGCAGTTCTTC.

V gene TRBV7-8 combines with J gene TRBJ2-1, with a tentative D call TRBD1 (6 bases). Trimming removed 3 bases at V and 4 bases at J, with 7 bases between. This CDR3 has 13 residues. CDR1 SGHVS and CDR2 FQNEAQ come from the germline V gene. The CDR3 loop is CASSLDRYNEQFF. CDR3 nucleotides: TGTGCCAGCAGCTTGGACAGATACAATGAGCAGTTCTTC.

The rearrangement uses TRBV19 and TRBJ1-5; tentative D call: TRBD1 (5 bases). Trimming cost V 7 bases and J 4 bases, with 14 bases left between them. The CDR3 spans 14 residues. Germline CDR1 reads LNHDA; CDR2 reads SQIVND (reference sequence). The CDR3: CASTPGGDNQPQHF. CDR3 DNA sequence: TGTGCCAGTACCCCGGGAGGGGATAATCAGCCCCAGCATTTT.

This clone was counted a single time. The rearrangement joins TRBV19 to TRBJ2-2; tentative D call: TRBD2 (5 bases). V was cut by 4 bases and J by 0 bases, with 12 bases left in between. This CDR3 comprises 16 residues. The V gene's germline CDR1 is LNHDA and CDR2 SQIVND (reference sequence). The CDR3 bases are TGTGCCAGTAGTAAGGGTCGAGGGTCGAACACCGGGGAGCTGTTTTTT. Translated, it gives CASSKGRGSNTGELFF.

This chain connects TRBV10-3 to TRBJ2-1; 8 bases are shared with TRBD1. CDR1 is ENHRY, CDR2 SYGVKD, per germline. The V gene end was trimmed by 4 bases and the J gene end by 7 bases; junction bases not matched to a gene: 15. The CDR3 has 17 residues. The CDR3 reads CAISVQAPGQALNEQFF. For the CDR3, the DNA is TGTGCCATCAGTGTTCAGGCCCCGGGACAGGCTCTAAATGAGCAGTTCTTC.

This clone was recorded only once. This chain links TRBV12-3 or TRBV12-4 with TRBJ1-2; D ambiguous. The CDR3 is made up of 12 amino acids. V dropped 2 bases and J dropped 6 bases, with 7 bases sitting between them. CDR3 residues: CASSLNNDGYTF. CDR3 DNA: TGTGCCAGCAGTTTAAACAACGATGGCTACACCTTC.

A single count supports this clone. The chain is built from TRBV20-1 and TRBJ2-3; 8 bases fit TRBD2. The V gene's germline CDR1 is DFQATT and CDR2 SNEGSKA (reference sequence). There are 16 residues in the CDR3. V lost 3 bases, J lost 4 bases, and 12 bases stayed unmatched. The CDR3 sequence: CSASLPASGFSDTQYF. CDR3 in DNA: TGCAGTGCTAGTCTTCCCGCTAGCGGGTTTTCAGATACGCAGTATTTT.

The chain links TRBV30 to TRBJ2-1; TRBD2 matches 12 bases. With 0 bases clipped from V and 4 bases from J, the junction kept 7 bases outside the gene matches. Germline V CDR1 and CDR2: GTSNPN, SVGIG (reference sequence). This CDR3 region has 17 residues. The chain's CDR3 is CAWSVGKGLAGYNEQFF. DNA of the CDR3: TGTGCCTGGAGTGTAGGGAAAGGACTAGCGGGATACAATGAGCAGTTCTTC.

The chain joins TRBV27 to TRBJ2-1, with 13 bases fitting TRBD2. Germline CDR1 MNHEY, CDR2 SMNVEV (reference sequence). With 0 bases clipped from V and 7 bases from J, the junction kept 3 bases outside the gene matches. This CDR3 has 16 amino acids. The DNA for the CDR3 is TGTGCCAGCAGTTTATCGACTAGCGGGGGGTGGAATGAGCAGTTCTTC. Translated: CASSLSTSGGWNEQFF.

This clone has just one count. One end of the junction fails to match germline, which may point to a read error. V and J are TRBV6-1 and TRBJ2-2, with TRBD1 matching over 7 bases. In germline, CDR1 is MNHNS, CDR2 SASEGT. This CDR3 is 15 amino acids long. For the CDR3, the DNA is TGTGCCAGCAGCGAAGAGACAGGGTCCACCGGGGAGCTGTTTTTT. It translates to CASSEETGSTGELFF.

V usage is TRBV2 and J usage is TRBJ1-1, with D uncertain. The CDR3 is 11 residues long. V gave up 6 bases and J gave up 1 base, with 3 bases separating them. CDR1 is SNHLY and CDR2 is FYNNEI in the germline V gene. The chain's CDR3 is CASRRNTEAFF. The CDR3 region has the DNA TGTGCCAGCAGGAGGAACACTGAAGCTTTCTTT. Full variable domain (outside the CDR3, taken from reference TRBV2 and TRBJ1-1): EPEVTQTPSHQVTQMGQEVILRCVPISNHLYFYWYRQILGQKVEFLVSFYNNEISEKSEIFDDQFSVERPDGSNFTLKIRSTKLEDSAMYFCASRRNTEAFFGQGTRLTVV.

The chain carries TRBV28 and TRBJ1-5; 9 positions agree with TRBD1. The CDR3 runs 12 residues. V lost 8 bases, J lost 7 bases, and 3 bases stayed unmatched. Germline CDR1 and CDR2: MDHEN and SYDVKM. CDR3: CASRTGDQPQHF. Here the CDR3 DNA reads TGTGCCAGCCGGACAGGGGACCAGCCCCAGCATTTT.